Detailed here is one TCR beta chain. The sample originates from a study of OX40 agonist ivuxolimab in advanced cancers. Overall study: A male proportion of approximately 80% was recorded, with mean age 60 years and range roughly 23 to 85.

V shed 0 bases and J 2 bases; nucleotides not matched to a gene: 7. There are 17 residues in the CDR3. CDR1 and CDR2 (germline): LNHNV, YYDKDF (reference sequence). Libraries were prepared by immunoSEQ multiplex PCR; TCRdb keeps only in-frame clonotypes and omits some of them. The data contain tens of thousands of clones, about 89% of them singletons. This TCR was recovered from an adult with an advanced solid tumor such as melanoma, head and neck, liver or kidney cancer. The chain carries TRBV15 and TRBJ2-1, with 7 bases fitting TRBD2. Sequenced here: CD4+ or CD8+ T cells sorted from blood, sampled in a trial of the OX40 agonist ivuxolimab. CDR3: CATSRDPYREAYNEQFF. The DNA of the CDR3 is TGTGCCACCAGCAGAGATCCTTATCGGGAGGCCTACAATGAGCAGTTCTTC. Full variable domain (outside the CDR3, taken from reference TRBV15 and TRBJ2-1): DAMVIQNPRYQVTQFGKPVTLSCSQTLNHNVMYWYQQKSSQAPKLLFHYYDKDFNNEADTPDNFQSRRPNTSFCFLDIRSPGLGDTAMYLCATSRDPYREAYNEQFFGPGTRLTVL.